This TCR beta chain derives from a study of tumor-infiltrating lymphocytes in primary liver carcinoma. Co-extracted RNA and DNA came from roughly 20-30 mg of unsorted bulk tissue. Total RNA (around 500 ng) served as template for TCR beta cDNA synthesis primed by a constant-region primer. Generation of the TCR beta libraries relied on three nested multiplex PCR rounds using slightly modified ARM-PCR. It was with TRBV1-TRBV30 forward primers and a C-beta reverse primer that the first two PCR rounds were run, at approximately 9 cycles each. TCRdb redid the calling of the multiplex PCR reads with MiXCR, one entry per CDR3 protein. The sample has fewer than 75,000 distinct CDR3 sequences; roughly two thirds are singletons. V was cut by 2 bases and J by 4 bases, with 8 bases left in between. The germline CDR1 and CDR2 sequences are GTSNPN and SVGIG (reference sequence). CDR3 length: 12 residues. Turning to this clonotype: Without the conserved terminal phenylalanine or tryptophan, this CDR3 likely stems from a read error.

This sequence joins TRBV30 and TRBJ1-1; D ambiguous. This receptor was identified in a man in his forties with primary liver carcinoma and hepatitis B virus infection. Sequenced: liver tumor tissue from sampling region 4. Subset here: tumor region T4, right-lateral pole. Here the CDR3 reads CAWSKWSTEAFL. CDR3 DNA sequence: TGTGCCTGGAGTAAGTGGAGCACTGAAGCTTTCTTA.